These T cell receptor beta chains were read from a single sample in a study of T-cell reconstitution after alpha-beta-depleted transplantation in children. TCRdb re-derived calls from the PCR reads in MiXCR, one entry per CDR3 protein. The repertoire holds 300,000 to 400,000 distinct CDR3 sequences, with 15% to 20% as singletons. Sample: PBMCs, mostly from graft donor cells, taken 360 days after TCRalphabeta/CD19-depleted stem cell transplant. The receptors were sampled from a male patient aged 2-15 years who had a stem cell transplant for acute lymphoblastic leukemia, so the T cells may come from the graft donor. Both conserved end residues are trimmed from each CDR3. The size of a clone is reported for some rows only, either as once, few or many, or as a class for expanded clones.

few	TRBJ2-7	TRBV10-2	ASSVDSPRSYEQY
.	TRBJ1-6	TRBV6-6	ASSRVGRSPLH
many	TRBJ1-3	TRBV3-1	ASSQDQRGIGNTIY
.	TRBJ2-5	TRBV6-1	ASRLAGGYQETQY
.	TRBJ2-2	TRBV5-1	ASSLRVQVNTGELF
.	TRBJ2-1	TRBV15	ATSRGSGHEQF
.	TRBJ2-5	TRBV9	ASSPRLAGPQETQY
.	TRBJ2-4	TRBV29-1	SAVGGLAKNIQY
.	TRBJ1-5	TRBV20-1	SAKSRFNQPQH
few	TRBJ1-5	TRBV10-2	ASRTTGVSNQPQH
.	TRBJ2-1	TRBV20-1	SARDVVRQASSYNEQF
many	TRBJ2-2	TRBV10-3	AISEPPGLGEGVRTGELF
few	TRBJ2-1	TRBV3-1	ASSQVGEQF
few	TRBJ2-7	TRBV4-2	ASSQVAGSSEQY
.	TRBJ2-1	TRBV12-5	ASGLVLGPYNEQF
.	TRBJ2-3	TRBV29-1	SVGQPMFTDTQY